A single T cell receptor (beta chain) is shown here with its context. Its antigen is unidentified. TCRdb re-analysed the RT-PCR reads in MiXCR, keeping a single row per CDR3 protein. The sample lists some 600,000 distinct CDR3 sequences, 13% to 15% occurring once. These data originate in a study of response to subunit inactivated influenza vaccine. General study findings and limits: Each seasonal influenza vaccination, the authors suggested, recruits few new T cells.

Germline V gene lookup returns CDR1 SQVTM and CDR2 ANQGSEA. Trimming removed 3 bases from V and 2 bases from J; junction bases left unmatched: 3. This CDR3 is 15 amino acids long. The sequenced sample was PBMCs from blood, obtained roughly 2 weeks before vaccination. The chain carries TRBV29-1 and TRBJ2-1, with 11 bases aligning to TRBD2. This TCR came from a man in his forties or fifties who received an inactivated influenza vaccine. The CDR3 is CSVDGTSGPYNEQFF. CDR3 in DNA: TGCAGCGTTGACGGGACTAGCGGACCCTACAATGAGCAGTTCTTC.